This T cell receptor beta chain was found in a study of CD8 T cells in ankylosing spondylitis. Findings and limits, study-wide: Both synovial fluid and blood in reactive arthritis had previously been reported to carry some motif variants.

TCRdb reanalysed the 5' RACE reads using MiXCR and keeps one entry per CDR3 protein. Among about 340,000 distinct CDR3 sequences, roughly 14% were seen once, and the ten largest hold approximately 1%. There are a few counts of this clonotype. Antigen unknown. Germline V gene sequence: CDR1 SGHRS, CDR2 YFSETQ. The CDR3 length is 14 residues. Unmatched junction bases numbered 2, after V lost 0 bases and J lost 5 bases. The receptor comes from a male donor with ankylosing spondylitis or in good health (not recorded which). The chain couples TRBV5-1 to TRBJ2-5, with 9 nucleotides matching TRBD2. Sample: blood, either unsorted or a sorted T cell fraction (not recorded which). CDR3 in DNA: TGCGCCAGCAGCTTGGAAAGCGGGAGGGAGACCCAGTACTTC. Translating it yields CASSLESGRETQYF.